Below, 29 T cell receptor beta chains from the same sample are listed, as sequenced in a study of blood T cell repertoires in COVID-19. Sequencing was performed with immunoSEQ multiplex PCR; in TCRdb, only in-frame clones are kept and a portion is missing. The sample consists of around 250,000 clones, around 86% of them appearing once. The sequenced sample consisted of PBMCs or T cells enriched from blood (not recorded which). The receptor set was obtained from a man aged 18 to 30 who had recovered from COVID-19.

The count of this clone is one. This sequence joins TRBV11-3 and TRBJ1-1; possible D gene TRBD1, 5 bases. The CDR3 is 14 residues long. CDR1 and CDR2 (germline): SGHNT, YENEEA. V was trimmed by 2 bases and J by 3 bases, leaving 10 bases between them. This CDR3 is CASSLWGVHTEAFF. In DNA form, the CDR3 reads TGTGCCAGCAGCTTATGGGGGGTTCACACTGAAGCTTTCTTT.

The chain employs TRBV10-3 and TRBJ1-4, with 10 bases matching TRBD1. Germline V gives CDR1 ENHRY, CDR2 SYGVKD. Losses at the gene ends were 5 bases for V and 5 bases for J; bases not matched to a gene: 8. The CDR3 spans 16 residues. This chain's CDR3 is CAISPKPGQGNEKLFF. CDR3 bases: TGTGCCATCAGTCCCAAACCGGGACAGGGGAATGAAAAACTGTTTTTT.

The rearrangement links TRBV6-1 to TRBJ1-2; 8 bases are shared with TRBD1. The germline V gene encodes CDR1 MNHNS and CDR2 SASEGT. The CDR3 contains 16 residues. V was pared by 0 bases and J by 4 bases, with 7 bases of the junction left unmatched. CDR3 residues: CASSEADRVSAYGYTF. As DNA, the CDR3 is TGTGCCAGCAGTGAAGCGGACAGGGTGTCTGCCTATGGCTACACCTTC.

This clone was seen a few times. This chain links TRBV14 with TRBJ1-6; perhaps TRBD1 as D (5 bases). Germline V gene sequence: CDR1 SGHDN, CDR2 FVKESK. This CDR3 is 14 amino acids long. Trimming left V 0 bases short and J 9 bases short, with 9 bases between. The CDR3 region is CASSQETGSSPLHF. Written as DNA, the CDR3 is TGTGCCAGCAGCCAAGAAACAGGCAGTTCACCCCTCCACTTT.

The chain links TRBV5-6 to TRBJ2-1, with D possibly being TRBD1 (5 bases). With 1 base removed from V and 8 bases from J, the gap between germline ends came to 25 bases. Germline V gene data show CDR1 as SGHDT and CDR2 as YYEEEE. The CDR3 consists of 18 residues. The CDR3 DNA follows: TGTGCCAGCAGCTTGTTCTTGTTGTGGGGCCCGAATGACGATGAGCAGTTCTTC. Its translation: CASSLFLLWGPNDDEQFF.

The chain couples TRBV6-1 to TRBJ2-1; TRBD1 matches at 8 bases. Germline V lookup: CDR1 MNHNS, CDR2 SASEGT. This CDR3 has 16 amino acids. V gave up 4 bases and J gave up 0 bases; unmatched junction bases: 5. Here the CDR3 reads CASSGFGTGSYNEQFF. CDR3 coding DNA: TGTGCCAGCAGTGGGTTCGGGACAGGCTCCTACAATGAGCAGTTCTTC.

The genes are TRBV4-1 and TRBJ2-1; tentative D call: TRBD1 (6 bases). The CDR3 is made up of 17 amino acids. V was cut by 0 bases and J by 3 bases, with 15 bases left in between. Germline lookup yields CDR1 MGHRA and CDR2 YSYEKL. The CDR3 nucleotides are TGCGCCAGCAGCCAAGATGGGGGCAGGGTTGGCTACAATGAGCAGTTCTTC. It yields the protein CASSQDGGRVGYNEQFF.

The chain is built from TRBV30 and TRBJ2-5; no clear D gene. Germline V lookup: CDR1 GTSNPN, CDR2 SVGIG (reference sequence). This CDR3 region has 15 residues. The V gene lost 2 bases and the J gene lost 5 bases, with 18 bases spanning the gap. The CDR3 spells CAWSTSPTARETQYF. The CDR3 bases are TGTGCCTGGAGTACATCCCCGACCGCGCGGGAGACCCAGTACTTC.

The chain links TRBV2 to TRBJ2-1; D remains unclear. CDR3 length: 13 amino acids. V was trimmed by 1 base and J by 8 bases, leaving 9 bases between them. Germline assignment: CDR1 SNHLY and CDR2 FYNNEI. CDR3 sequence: CASSEGQLDEQFF. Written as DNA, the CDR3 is TGTGCCAGCAGTGAAGGTCAACTTGATGAGCAGTTCTTC.

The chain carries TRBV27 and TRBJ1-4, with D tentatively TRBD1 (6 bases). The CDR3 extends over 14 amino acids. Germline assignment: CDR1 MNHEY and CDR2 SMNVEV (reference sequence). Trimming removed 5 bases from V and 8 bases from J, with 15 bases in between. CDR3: CASSPQLDSEKLFF. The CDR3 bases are TGTGCCAGCAGTCCGCAGTTGGACAGCGAAAAACTGTTTTTT.

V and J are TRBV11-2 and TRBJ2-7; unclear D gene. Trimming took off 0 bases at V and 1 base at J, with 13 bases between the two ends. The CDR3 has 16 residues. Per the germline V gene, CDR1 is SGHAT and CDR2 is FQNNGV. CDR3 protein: CASSLDRIIESYEQYF. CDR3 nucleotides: TGTGCCAGCAGCTTAGATCGCATCATAGAATCCTACGAGCAGTACTTC.

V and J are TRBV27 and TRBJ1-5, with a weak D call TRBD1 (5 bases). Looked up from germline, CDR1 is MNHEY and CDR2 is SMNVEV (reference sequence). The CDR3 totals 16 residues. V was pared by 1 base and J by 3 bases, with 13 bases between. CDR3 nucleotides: TGTGCCAGCAGTTTATTTGCAGGGCGTTACAATCAGCCCCAGCATTTT. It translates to CASSLFAGRYNQPQHF.

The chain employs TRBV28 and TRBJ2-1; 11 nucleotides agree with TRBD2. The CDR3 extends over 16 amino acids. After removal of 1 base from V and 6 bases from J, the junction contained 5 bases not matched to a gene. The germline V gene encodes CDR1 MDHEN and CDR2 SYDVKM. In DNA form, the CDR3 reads TGTGCCAGCAGTTTATTCCGGCTAGCGGGAGGCAATGAGCAGTTCTTC. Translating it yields CASSLFRLAGGNEQFF.

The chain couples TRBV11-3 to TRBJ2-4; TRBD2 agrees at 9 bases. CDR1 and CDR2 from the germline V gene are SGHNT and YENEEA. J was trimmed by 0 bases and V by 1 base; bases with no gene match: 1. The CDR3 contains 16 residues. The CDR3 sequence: CASSLGTSAAKNIQYF. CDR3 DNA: TGTGCCAGCAGCTTAGGGACTAGCGCAGCCAAAAACATTCAGTACTTC.

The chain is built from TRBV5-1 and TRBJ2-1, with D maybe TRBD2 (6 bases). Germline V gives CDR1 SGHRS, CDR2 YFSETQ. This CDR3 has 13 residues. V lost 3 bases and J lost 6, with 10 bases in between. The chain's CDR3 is CASSYMTSNEQFF. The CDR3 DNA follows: TGCGCCAGCAGCTACATGACTAGCAATGAGCAGTTCTTC.

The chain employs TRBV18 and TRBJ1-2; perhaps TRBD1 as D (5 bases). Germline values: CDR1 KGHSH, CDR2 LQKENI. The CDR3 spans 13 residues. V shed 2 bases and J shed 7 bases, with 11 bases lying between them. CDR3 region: CASSPDMTVGYTF. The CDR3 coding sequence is TGTGCCAGCTCACCAGATATGACAGTTGGCTACACCTTC.

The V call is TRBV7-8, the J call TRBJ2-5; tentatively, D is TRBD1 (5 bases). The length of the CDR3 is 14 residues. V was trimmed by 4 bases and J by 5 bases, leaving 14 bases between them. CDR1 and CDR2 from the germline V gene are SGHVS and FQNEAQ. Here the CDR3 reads CASSSEQERETQYF. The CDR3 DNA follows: TGTGCCAGCAGCTCAGAACAGGAAAGGGAGACCCAGTACTTC. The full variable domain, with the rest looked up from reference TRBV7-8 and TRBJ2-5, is GAGVSQSPRYKVAKRGQDVALRCDPISGHVSLFWYQQALGQGPEFLTYFQNEAQLDKSGLPSDRFFAERPEGSVSTLKIQRTQQEDSAVYLCASSSEQERETQYFGPGTRLLVL.

The CDR3 nucleotides read TGCGCCAGCAGCGCCCAACTCGGGACTAGCGGAGTCAATGAGCAGTTCTTC. Its translation is CASSAQLGTSGVNEQFF. J is TRBJ2-1 and V is TRBV4-1; 11 nucleotides align to TRBD2. This CDR3 has 17 residues. Trimming at V came to 5 bases and at J to 6 bases, leaving 12 bases not matched to a gene. Per germline, CDR1 MGHRA and CDR2 YSYEKL.

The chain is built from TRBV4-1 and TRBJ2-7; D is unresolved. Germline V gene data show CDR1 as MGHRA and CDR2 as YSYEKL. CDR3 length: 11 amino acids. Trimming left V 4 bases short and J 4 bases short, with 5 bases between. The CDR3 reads CASSPRYEQYF. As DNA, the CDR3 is TGCGCCAGCAGCCCGAGGTACGAGCAGTACTTC.

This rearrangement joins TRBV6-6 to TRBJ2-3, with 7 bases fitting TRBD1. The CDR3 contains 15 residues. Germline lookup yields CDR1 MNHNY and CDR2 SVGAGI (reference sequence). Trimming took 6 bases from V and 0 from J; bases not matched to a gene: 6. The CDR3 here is CASSRTGTSTDTQYF. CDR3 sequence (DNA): TGTGCCAGCAGCCGGACAGGAACTAGCACAGATACGCAGTATTTT.

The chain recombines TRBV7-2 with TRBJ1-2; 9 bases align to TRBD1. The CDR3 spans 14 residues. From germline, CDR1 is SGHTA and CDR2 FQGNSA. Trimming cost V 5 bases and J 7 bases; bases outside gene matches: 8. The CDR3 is CASSNRDREAGYTF. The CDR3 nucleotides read TGTGCCAGCAGCAACCGGGACAGGGAGGCTGGCTACACCTTC.

The CDR3 sequence is CASSVGGISNQPQHF. CDR3 coding DNA: TGTGCCAGCAGCGTCGGGGGAATTAGCAATCAGCCCCAGCATTTT. The chain employs TRBV9 and TRBJ1-5; the D gene is possibly TRBD1 (5 bases). The CDR3 covers 15 residues. Deletions cut 2 bases from V and 0 bases from J, with 9 bases between. Germline V lookup: CDR1 SGDLS, CDR2 YYNGEE.

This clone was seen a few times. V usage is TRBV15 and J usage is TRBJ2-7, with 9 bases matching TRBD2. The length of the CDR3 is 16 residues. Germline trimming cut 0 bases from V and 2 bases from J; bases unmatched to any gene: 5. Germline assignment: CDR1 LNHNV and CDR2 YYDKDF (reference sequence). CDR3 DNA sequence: TGTGCCACCAGCAGAGATATGACTAGCGGTACCTACGAGCAGTACTTC. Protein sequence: CATSRDMTSGTYEQYF.

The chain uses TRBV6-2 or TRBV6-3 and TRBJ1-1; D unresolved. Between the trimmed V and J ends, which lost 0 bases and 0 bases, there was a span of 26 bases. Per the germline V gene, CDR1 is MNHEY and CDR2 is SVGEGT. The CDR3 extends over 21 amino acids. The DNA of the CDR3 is TGTGCCAGCAGTTACTCGTTAGAGGGTTGGTTGACCGTCCGAATGAACACTGAAGCTTTCTTT. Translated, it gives CASSYSLEGWLTVRMNTEAFF.

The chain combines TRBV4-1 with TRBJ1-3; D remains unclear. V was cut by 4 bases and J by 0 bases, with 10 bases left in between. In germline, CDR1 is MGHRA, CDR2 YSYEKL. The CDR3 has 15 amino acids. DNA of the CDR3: TGCGCCAGCAGCCTAAGGGCGGGCTCTGGAAACACCATATATTTT. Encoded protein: CASSLRAGSGNTIYF.

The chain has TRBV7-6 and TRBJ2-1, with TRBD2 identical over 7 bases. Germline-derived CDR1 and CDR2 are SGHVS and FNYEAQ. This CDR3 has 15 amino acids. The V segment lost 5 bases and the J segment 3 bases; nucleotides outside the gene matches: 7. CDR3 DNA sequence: TGTGCCAGCAGCACGGAGGCGGGGGACTACAATGAGCAGTTCTTC. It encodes CASSTEAGDYNEQFF.

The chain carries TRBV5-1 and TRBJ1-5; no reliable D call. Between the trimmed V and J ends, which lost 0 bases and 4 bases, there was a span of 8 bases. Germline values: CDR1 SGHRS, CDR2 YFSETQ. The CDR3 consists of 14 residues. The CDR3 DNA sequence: TGCGCCAGCAGCTTGGACTCGAGGAATCAGCCCCAGCATTTT. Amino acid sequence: CASSLDSRNQPQHF.

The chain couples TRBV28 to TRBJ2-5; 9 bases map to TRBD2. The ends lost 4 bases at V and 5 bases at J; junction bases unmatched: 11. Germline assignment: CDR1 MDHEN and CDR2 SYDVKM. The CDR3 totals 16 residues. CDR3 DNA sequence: TGTGCCAGCAGTTCCCGATTAGCGGGAGCCGGCGAGACCCAGTACTTC. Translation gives CASSSRLAGAGETQYF.

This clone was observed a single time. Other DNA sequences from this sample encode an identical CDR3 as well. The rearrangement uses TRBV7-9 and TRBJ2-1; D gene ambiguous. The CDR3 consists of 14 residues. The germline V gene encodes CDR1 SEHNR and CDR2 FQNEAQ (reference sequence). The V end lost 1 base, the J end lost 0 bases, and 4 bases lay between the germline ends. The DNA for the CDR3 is TGTGCCAGCAGCTTAGACTCCTCCTACAATGAGCAGTTCTTC. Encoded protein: CASSLDSSYNEQFF.